These 14 T cell receptor beta chains were all obtained from the same sample, sequenced in a study of control samples from healthy donors and cancer patients (dated by TCRdb to 2020 to 2022). The library came from the immunoSEQ multiplex PCR assay. As stored in TCRdb, this immuneACCESS dataset retains in-frame rearrangements with V and J assigned. A fraction of the clones does not appear; measured against another copy, unresolved V genes explain less than half of the discrepancy, and the remainder lacks a known reason. The sample table shows 95,000 to 100,000 clones, and roughly 91% are seen once. Together, the top ten hold 7.5% to 10% of the sample. Sequences were obtained from blood. The receptors were sampled from a young man in good health.

V and J are TRBV6-5 and TRBJ2-2; D possibly matches TRBD1 or TRBD2 (5 bases each). The CDR3 consists of 15 residues. Per germline, CDR1 MNHEY and CDR2 SVGAGI. Deletions cut 2 bases from V and 6 bases from J, with 13 bases between. The chain's CDR3 is CASSYRAQGPGELFF. The CDR3 nucleotides are TGTGCCAGCAGTTACAGGGCGCAGGGACCCGGGGAGCTGTTTTTT.

The CDR3 DNA reads as TGTGCCAGCAGTGAACCCCCTTGCGGGACATACTATGGCTACACCTTC. Translating it yields CASSEPPCGTYYGYTF. The chain joins TRBV6-1 to TRBJ1-2; TRBD1 might be the D (6 bases). The germline V gene encodes CDR1 MNHNS and CDR2 SASEGT. V lost 2 bases to trimming and J lost 3 bases, with 16 bases between them. This CDR3 spans 16 amino acids.

A few counts support this clone. The rearrangement links TRBV7-2 to TRBJ1-2; D gene uncertain. CDR1 SGHTA and CDR2 FQGNSA come from the germline V gene. The CDR3 is 16 amino acids. Trimming stripped 5 bases from V and 0 bases from J, with 16 bases between. Here the CDR3 reads CASSPRVAGANYGYTF. The CDR3, as DNA: TGTGCCAGCAGCCCCCGGGTAGCGGGAGCTAACTATGGCTACACCTTC.

The chain uses TRBV4-2 and TRBJ2-3; D perhaps matches TRBD1 (5 bases). The CDR3 runs to 16 residues. Between the trimmed V and J ends, which lost 4 bases and 1 base, there was a span of 15 bases. The germline V gene has CDR1 LGHNA and CDR2 YNFKEQ. The CDR3 sequence is CASSPAAGIGTDTQYF. CDR3 DNA sequence: TGTGCCAGCAGCCCCGCCGCAGGGATAGGCACAGATACGCAGTATTTT.

The CDR3 protein is CASSTDRPPLMNTEAFF. CDR3 DNA sequence: TGTGCCAGTAGTACCGACAGACCTCCACTCATGAACACTGAAGCTTTCTTT. This chain uses TRBV19 with TRBJ1-1; D perhaps matches TRBD1 (5 bases). The CDR3 sequence is 17 residues long. The V and J ends lost 4 bases and 0 bases respectively, with 18 bases between them. Germline-derived CDR1 and CDR2 are LNHDA and SQIVND (reference sequence).

This chain links TRBV30 with TRBJ2-1; D remains ambiguous. The germline V and J ends were trimmed by 5 bases and 0 bases, with 8 bases remaining between them. The CDR3 runs to 13 residues. Germline lookup yields CDR1 GTSNPN and CDR2 SVGIG (reference sequence). The CDR3 loop reads CAWQENSYNEQFF. The CDR3 region has the DNA TGTGCCTGGCAGGAAAACTCCTACAATGAGCAGTTCTTC.

This rearrangement joins TRBV2 to TRBJ1-5, with 8 bases identical to TRBD1. V was clipped by 5 bases and J by 2 bases; unmatched bases: 2. Germline lookup yields CDR1 SNHLY and CDR2 FYNNEI. This CDR3 contains 14 residues. CDR3 sequence: CASSPGQGNQPQHF. CDR3 nucleotide sequence: TGTGCCAGCAGTCCGGGACAGGGCAATCAGCCCCAGCATTTT.

This clone came up once. The chain combines TRBV2 with TRBJ2-1; 7 positions agree with TRBD2. From germline, CDR1 is SNHLY and CDR2 FYNNEI. This CDR3 is 13 amino acids long. Losses at the gene ends were 4 bases for V and 4 bases for J; bases not matched to a gene: 1. The chain's CDR3 is CASSGTRYNEQFF. Here the CDR3 DNA reads TGTGCCAGCAGTGGGACTAGGTACAATGAGCAGTTCTTC.

The chain combines TRBV6-5 with TRBJ1-2, with D possibly being TRBD1 (5 bases). V lost 6 bases to trimming and J lost 4 bases, with 18 bases between them. This CDR3 region has 15 residues. Per germline, CDR1 MNHEY and CDR2 SVGAGI. CDR3 loop: CASRASGTVLYGYTF. DNA for the CDR3: TGTGCCAGCAGGGCCTCCGGGACGGTACTCTATGGCTACACCTTC.

This sequence joins TRBV10-3 and TRBJ2-5; 7 nucleotides align to TRBD1. CDR1 and CDR2 (germline): ENHRY, SYGVKD. Trimming cost V 2 bases and J 2 bases; bases outside gene matches: 8. The CDR3 is made up of 16 amino acids. The CDR3: CAISEPRETGQETQYF. CDR3 DNA: TGTGCCATCAGTGAGCCCAGAGAGACAGGGCAAGAGACCCAGTACTTC.

CDR3 nucleotides: TGCGCCAGCAGCCAAGTCGGGCTACAGGACCCATCTGGGGCCAACGTCCTGACTTTC. As protein: CASSQVGLQDPSGANVLTF. This rearrangement joins TRBV4-1 to TRBJ2-6; the D gene is possibly TRBD1 (5 bases). CDR1 is MGHRA, CDR2 YSYEKL, per germline. The CDR3 loop spans 19 amino acids. Trimming pared 1 base from V and 1 base from J, leaving 17 bases between.

By share, this clone counts as medium-sized. This sequence joins TRBV6-5 and TRBJ1-2; D gene ambiguous. The CDR3 extends over 13 amino acids. From germline, CDR1 is MNHEY and CDR2 SVGAGI. V lost 10 bases to trimming and J lost 5 bases, with 17 bases between them. The CDR3 nucleotides are TGTGCCACCAGCAAGGGAAGGTTATATGGCTACACCTTC. The encoded protein is CATSKGRLYGYTF.

This chain's CDR3 is CASSPDGQGITDTQYF. The CDR3 DNA sequence: TGCGCCAGCAGCCCGGATGGACAGGGAATCACAGATACGCAGTATTTT. This chain links TRBV5-1 with TRBJ2-3, with 8 bases aligning to TRBD1. This CDR3 region has 16 residues. Germline V gene data show CDR1 as SGHRS and CDR2 as YFSETQ. V dropped 4 bases and J dropped 2; count of bases not matched to a gene: 9.

This clone is a singleton in its sample. The CDR3, as DNA: TGTGCCAGCAGCCCGGGACAGGGTTATGGAAACACCATATATTTT. Translating gives CASSPGQGYGNTIYF. V is TRBV6-5 and J is TRBJ1-3; TRBD1 matches 9 bases. V trimming: 6 bases; J trimming: 3 bases; junction bases outside the gene matches: 6. Germline values: CDR1 MNHEY, CDR2 SVGAGI. This CDR3 spans 15 amino acids.